This TCR beta chain was profiled in a study of OX40 agonist ivuxolimab in advanced cancers. Study observations and caveats: Blood T cells, both CD4+ and CD8+, expanded clonally by week 6 at 0.1 to 3.0 mg/kg. CD8+ T cells (on average) carried more expanded clones than CD4+ T cells.

To note about this clone: The antigen remains unidentified.

The CDR3 runs 14 residues. J gave up 6 bases and V 5 bases, and 6 bases lay outside the gene matches. Germline V gene data show CDR1 as LNHDA and CDR2 as SQIVND (reference sequence). Clones were sequenced by immunoSEQ multiplex PCR, and TCRdb holds only the in-frame ones, with some missing. The table includes more than 40,000 clones, almost 90% detected once. This clonotype was obtained from an adult with an advanced solid tumor such as melanoma, head and neck, liver or kidney cancer. The sequences come from CD4+ or CD8+ T cells sorted from blood, collected in a trial of the OX40 agonist ivuxolimab. The chain employs TRBV19 and TRBJ2-2; 7 bases are shared with TRBD2. CDR3 in DNA: TGTGCCAGTAGTGGGGCAGGGAGGGCCGGGGAGCTGTTTTTT. This sequence encodes CASSGAGRAGELFF.